This passage covers 27 T cell receptor beta chains from one sample sequenced in a study of regulatory T cells in long-lasting Graves disease listed by TCRdb under 2021. Library preparation was by multiplex PCR. The sequencer listed for this sample is Illumina HiSeq 4000. iRepertoire HTBI primers and Arm-PCR amplification of CDR3 regions were used to construct TCR beta libraries. Clones were called with MiXCR by TCRdb after fastp trimmed the public reads at Q25, and only in-frame beta chains were retained. Every distinct CDR3 protein forms one entry, paired with its most common genes and DNA. This sample gives about 240,000 distinct CDR3 sequences in total; 20% to 25% of them show up just once. More than 11% of the sample comes from the top ten. This sample's time point label indicates: newly diagnosed GD, antithyroid drugs for less than 3 months. RNA was extracted from PBMCs in TRIzol for both TCR sequencing and RNA sequencing.

The sample was peripheral blood mononuclear cells (PBMCs), taken at new diagnosis, from a patient treated with antithyroid drugs. The source is a female donor with Graves disease.

The table lists this clonotype with many counts. The chain employs TRBV29-1 and TRBJ2-5, with D unclear. The CDR3 is 13 amino acids. The germline CDR1 and CDR2 sequences are SQVTM and ANQGSEA. V was clipped by 3 bases and J by 4 bases, with 12 bases between them. CDR3 nucleotides: TGCAGCGTTGACCTAAGTAGAGGAGAGACCCAGTACTTC. It is translated as CSVDLSRGETQYF. The complete variable domain, with remaining parts taken from reference TRBV29-1 and TRBJ2-5, reads SAVISQKPSRDICQRGTSLTIQCQVDSQVTMMFWYRQQPGQSLTLIATANQGSEATYESGFVIDKFPISRPNLTFSTLTVSNMSPEDSSIYLCSVDLSRGETQYFGPGTRLLVL.

Of note for this clonotype: A far larger clone is off by one base, so a read error is likely. V gene TRBV7-3 combines with J gene TRBJ2-1; 7 bases agree with TRBD2. The CDR3 has 12 amino acids. The V and J ends lost 6 bases and 7 bases, in that order; junction bases with no gene match: 3. Germline values: CDR1 SGHTA, CDR2 FQGTGA. CDR3 loop: CASSLRGNEQFF. Here the CDR3 DNA reads TGTGCCAGCAGTTTGCGGGGGAATGAGCAGTTCTTC. Using reference TRBV7-3 and TRBJ2-1 for the parts outside the CDR3, the full variable domain is GAGVSQTPSNKVTEKGKYVELRCDPISGHTALYWYRQSLGQGPEFLIYFQGTGAADDSGLPNDRFFAVRPEGSVSTLKIQRTERGDSAVYLCASSLRGNEQFFGPGTRLTVL.

This clonotype was observed at least ten times. The chain joins TRBV20-1 to TRBJ1-5, with TRBD1 matching 7 bases. This CDR3 region has 15 residues. Germline CDR1 and CDR2: DFQATT and SNEGSKA (reference sequence). The junction had 11 bases not matched to a gene; V was cut back by 5 bases and J by 4 bases. The CDR3 nucleotides read TGCAGTGCTCGGAGCGGGACAGAGACAAATCAGCCCCAGCATTTT. Amino acid sequence: CSARSGTETNQPQHF.

The sample holds many counts of this clonotype. This chain uses TRBV24-1 with TRBJ2-3, with D perhaps given as TRBD1 or TRBD2 (5 bases each). This CDR3 is 14 amino acids long. Deletions cut 7 bases from V and 2 bases from J, with 12 bases between. The germline V gene encodes CDR1 KGHDR and CDR2 SFDVKD. CDR3 loop: CATSQPGTTDTQYF. The DNA of the CDR3 is TGTGCCACCAGCCAACCCGGGACCACAGATACGCAGTATTTT.

The chain is built from TRBV28 and TRBJ1-2; TRBD1 aligns across 7 bases. Unmatched junction bases numbered 7, after V lost 6 bases and J lost 0 bases. The CDR3 loop spans 15 amino acids. Germline V lookup: CDR1 MDHEN, CDR2 SYDVKM. Written as DNA, the CDR3 is TGTGCCAGCAGCAGGGACAGCCGCCCTAACTATGGCTACACCTTC. It translates to CASSRDSRPNYGYTF.

In DNA, the CDR3 is TGTGCCAGCAGCCCCTATAAGGACTACACCTTC. It is translated as CASSPYKDYTF. The chain has TRBV7-9 and TRBJ1-2; D gene ambiguous. V shed 5 bases and J shed 10 bases, with 11 bases lying between them. This CDR3 spans 11 amino acids. Germline-derived CDR1 and CDR2 are SEHNR and FQNEAQ (reference sequence).

A word on this clonotype: A much larger clone lies one base from this, so it may be a read error. This chain joins TRBV4-1 and TRBJ2-7; D is undetermined. V lost 3 bases and J 0 bases, leaving 15 bases between the germline ends. Germline V CDR1 and CDR2: MGHRA, YSYEKL. CDR3 size: 16 residues. The CDR3 DNA sequence: TGCGCCAGCAGCCATGGTCGCGGCATGAGCTCCTACGAGCAGTACTTC. This encodes CASSHGRGMSSYEQYF.

This clonotype occurred a few times. This clone may be a read error of a much larger clone one base away. The V call is TRBV11-2, the J call TRBJ1-2; D unclear. This CDR3 spans 14 amino acids. V lost 2 bases and J lost 2, with 9 bases in between. CDR1 SGHAT and CDR2 FQNNGV come from the germline V gene. The CDR3 DNA sequence: TGTGCCAGCAGCTTATCTGGAGGGAACTATGGCTACACCTTC. Protein: CASSLSGGNYGYTF.

The chain combines TRBV5-5 with TRBJ2-1; TRBD1 aligns across 7 bases. Unmatched junction bases numbered 3, after V lost 5 bases and J lost 7 bases. There are 12 residues in the CDR3. Germline V lookup: CDR1 SGHKS, CDR2 YYEKEE (reference sequence). The CDR3 spells CASRPDRNEQFF. As DNA, the CDR3 is TGTGCCAGCAGACCGGACAGGAATGAGCAGTTCTTC.

The V call is TRBV7-2, the J call TRBJ2-5, with TRBD2 matching 10 bases. CDR3 size: 15 residues. The V and J ends lost 5 bases and 5 bases, in that order; junction bases with no gene match: 8. Germline V gene sequence: CDR1 SGHTA, CDR2 FQGNSA. The CDR3 nucleotides read TGTGCCAGCAGCAGAGGACTAGCGGTCCAGGAGACCCAGTACTTC. It is translated as CASSRGLAVQETQYF. Complete variable domain (other parts from reference TRBV7-2 and TRBJ2-5): GAGVSQSPSNKVTEKGKDVELRCDPISGHTALYWYRQSLGQGLEFLIYFQGNSAPDKSGLPSDRFSAERTGGSVSTLTIQRTQQEDSAVYLCASSRGLAVQETQYFGPGTRLLVL.

This clonotype has at least ten counts. V is TRBV20-1 and J is TRBJ1-3; D call uncertain. Germline V lookup: CDR1 DFQATT, CDR2 SNEGSKA (reference sequence). V was trimmed by 6 bases and J by 6 bases, leaving 15 bases between them. The length of the CDR3 is 13 residues. CDR3 sequence: CSAIETASNTIYF. The CDR3, as DNA: TGCAGTGCCATCGAGACTGCCTCAAACACCATATATTTT.

This clonotype was seen repeatedly, ten times or more. This chain uses TRBV18 with TRBJ2-2, with D hard to call. The CDR3 consists of 13 residues. V lost 8 bases, J lost 3 bases, and 10 bases lay in between. The V gene's germline CDR1 is KGHSH and CDR2 LQKENI. Here the CDR3 reads CASRQLDTGELFF. CDR3 sequence (DNA): TGTGCCAGCCGCCAACTCGACACCGGGGAGCTGTTTTTT.

This clonotype came up a few times. The chain has TRBV28 and TRBJ1-5, with D uncertain. Deletions cut 10 bases from V and 4 bases from J, with 23 bases between. Germline V gene data show CDR1 as MDHEN and CDR2 as SYDVKM. The length of the CDR3 is 16 residues. The CDR3 here is CATYKSDEILNQPQHF. CDR3 coding DNA: TGTGCCACGTACAAAAGCGATGAGATTTTAAATCAGCCCCAGCATTTT.

Ten or more counts support this clonotype. The gene calls are TRBV5-8 and TRBJ2-5; perhaps TRBD2 as D (5 bases). Trimming took off 0 bases at V and 3 bases at J, with 15 bases between the two ends. Germline CDR1 is SGHTS and CDR2 is YDEGEE. The CDR3 runs 16 residues. DNA for the CDR3: TGTGCCAGCAGCTTGGGGTCCGAGACTAAAAAAGAGACCCAGTACTTC. This sequence encodes CASSLGSETKKETQYF.

This clonotype occurred many times. The genes are TRBV20-1 and TRBJ2-2; TRBD1 matches 9 bases. Unmatched junction bases numbered 11, after V lost 6 bases and J lost 6 bases. Germline V gene sequence: CDR1 DFQATT, CDR2 SNEGSKA (reference sequence). This CDR3 contains 15 residues. CDR3 in amino acids: CSAAPGQGIAGELFF. The DNA of the CDR3 is TGCAGTGCCGCACCGGGACAGGGAATCGCCGGGGAGCTGTTTTTT.

The V and J genes are TRBV6-2 or TRBV6-3 and TRBJ1-2; D remains ambiguous. The V gene lost 2 bases and the J gene lost 6 bases, with 7 bases spanning the gap. Germline V gene sequence: CDR1 MNHEY, CDR2 SVGEGT. CDR3 length: 12 residues. The CDR3 region has the DNA TGTGCCAGCAGTTACGTCAGAGATGGCTACACCTTC. Translating gives CASSYVRDGYTF.

This clonotype was seen a handful of times. The rearrangement joins TRBV4-3 to TRBJ2-2; TRBD1 might be the D (5 bases). Between the trimmed V and J ends, which lost 3 bases and 4 bases, there was a span of 9 bases. Germline values: CDR1 LGHNA, CDR2 YSLEER. This CDR3 has 14 residues. The CDR3 protein is CASSHQGGTGELFF. Written as DNA, the CDR3 is TGCGCCAGCAGCCACCAGGGCGGCACCGGGGAGCTGTTTTTT.

This clonotype has only a few counts. The chain combines TRBV3-1 with TRBJ2-1; possibly TRBD1 for D (6 bases). The germline CDR1 and CDR2 sequences are LGHDT and YNNKEL (reference sequence). V lost 0 bases and J 2 bases, leaving 11 bases between the germline ends. CDR3 length equals 16 residues. The DNA for the CDR3 is TGTGCCAGCAGCCAAGATTCGGCAGGGGCCTACAATGAGCAGTTCTTC. This codes for CASSQDSAGAYNEQFF.

This clonotype was seen once. The chain is built from TRBV5-1 and TRBJ2-5; 7 bases line up with TRBD2. V lost 4 bases and J lost 2; bases outside the gene matches: 5. In germline, CDR1 is SGHRS, CDR2 YFSETQ. The CDR3 runs 14 residues. DNA of the CDR3: TGCGCCAGCAGCAGCGCTAGCGGACAAGAGACCCAGTACTTC. This encodes CASSSASGQETQYF.

This clonotype has only a few counts. This may stem from a read error, because a much larger clone lies one nucleotide away. The V and J genes are TRBV20-1 and TRBJ2-1; TRBD2 aligns across 7 bases. J lost 7 bases, V lost 3 bases, and 9 bases had no gene match. Germline V CDR1 and CDR2: DFQATT, SNEGSKA (reference sequence). This CDR3 region has 14 residues. The CDR3 reads CSASQWWEGNEQFF. The CDR3 bases are TGCAGTGCTAGCCAGTGGTGGGAGGGGAATGAGCAGTTCTTC.

This clonotype was counted at least ten times. The genes are TRBV7-9 and TRBJ1-1; no reliable D call. The V gene's germline CDR1 is SEHNR and CDR2 FQNEAQ (reference sequence). The CDR3 extends over 14 amino acids. Trimming took 3 bases from V and 1 from J, leaving 9 bases between them. Here the CDR3 reads CASSFLDENTEAFF. CDR3 sequence (DNA): TGTGCCAGCAGCTTCCTTGACGAGAACACTGAAGCTTTCTTT.

The rearrangement links TRBV6-1 to TRBJ1-6; TRBD1 aligns across 9 bases. V gave up 7 bases and J gave up 10 bases; unmatched junction bases: 14. This CDR3 is built from 16 residues. Germline CDR1 and CDR2: MNHNS and SASEGT. The CDR3 bases are TGTGCCAGCATGGGGACAGGGTTGCGGCGGTGGTCACCCCTCCACTTT. Translated: CASMGTGLRRWSPLHF.

Points on this clonotype: A much more abundant neighbour one base away suggests this may be a read error. J is TRBJ2-2 and V is TRBV6-1; D is unresolved. CDR1 is MNHNS and CDR2 is SASEGT in the germline V gene. The CDR3 spans 17 residues. CDR3 sequence: CACSRIRGDPNTGELFF. The CDR3 nucleotides are TGTGCCTGCAGCCGTATTCGCGGAGACCCGAACACCGGGGAGCTGTTTTTT.

About this clonotype: A much larger clone sits a single nucleotide away, making a read error possible. CDR3 loop: CASSAPGVASGANALTF. The CDR3, as DNA: TGTGCCAGCAGTGCCCCGGGGGTAGCTTCTGGGGCCAACGCCCTGACTTTC. This chain uses TRBV6-2 or TRBV6-3 with TRBJ2-6; D may be TRBD2 (6 bases). This CDR3 contains 17 residues. The germline V gene has CDR1 MNHEY and CDR2 SVGEGT.

The chain has TRBV3-1 and TRBJ2-1, with no clear D. The V and J ends lost 0 bases and 6 bases respectively, with 15 bases between them. CDR1 is LGHDT and CDR2 is YNNKEL in the germline V gene (reference sequence). The CDR3 is 16 residues long. The CDR3 loop reads CASSQEFGSLGNEQFF. The CDR3 DNA reads TGTGCCAGCAGCCAAGAATTTGGCAGCCTTGGCAATGAGCAGTTCTTC.

This clonotype was detected many times. The chain is built from TRBV7-2 and TRBJ2-3, with D possibly matching TRBD2 (5 bases). There are 14 residues in the CDR3. The ends were cut back, 1 base at V and 2 bases at J, with 7 bases in the middle. Germline CDR1 and CDR2: SGHTA and FQGNSA. The CDR3 DNA sequence: TGTGCCAGCAGCTTAGGACTACTCACAGATACGCAGTATTTT. Amino acids: CASSLGLLTDTQYF.

The rearrangement joins TRBV5-1 to TRBJ1-4; the D is unclear. CDR1 is SGHRS and CDR2 is YFSETQ in the germline V gene. The V end lost 4 bases, the J end lost 0 bases, and 7 bases lay between the germline ends. The length of the CDR3 is 14 residues. Here the CDR3 DNA reads TGCGCCAGCAGCGTCCTTGCAACTAATGAAAAACTGTTTTTT. Its protein is CASSVLATNEKLFF.